The rows below give T cell receptor beta chains drawn from one sample of a study of regulatory T cells in long-lasting Graves disease. TCRdb re-derived calls from the multiplex PCR reads in MiXCR, one entry per CDR3 protein. The profile shows around 320,000 distinct CDR3 sequences, over 15% of them singletons. This sample also belongs to another study, concerning T cells in Graves' hyperthyroidism and ophthalmopathy.

The sequences come from peripheral blood mononuclear cells (PBMCs), collected at new diagnosis, from a patient treated with antithyroid drugs. The receptors shown here come from a man in his forties with Graves disease. CDR3s leave out the opening cysteine and the closing phenylalanine or tryptophan. Fields, in order: CDR3 length, clone size, V gene, J gene, CDR3 protein. Clone sizes are given selectively: once, few, many, or a class where the clone is expanded.

>10|many|TRBV7-8|TRBJ1-1
ASSRRAGDAF
>12|NA|TRBV29-1|TRBJ1-1
SVSMGGQGTEAF
>13|NA|TRBV30|TRBJ2-3
ASLATGGNTDTQY
>12|few|TRBV9|TRBJ1-1
ASSRRVSSTEAF
>12|many|TRBV2|TRBJ1-5
ASSDRESNQPQH
>12|few|TRBV6-9|TRBJ1-6
ASSSGTAQAPLH
>11|many|TRBV10-2|TRBJ1-4
ASSERENEKLF
>13|many|TRBV11-2|TRBJ2-3
ASSIQGHYTDTQY
>12|many|TRBV5-1|TRBJ2-1
ASSGQGHYNEQF
>12|many|TRBV29-1|TRBJ2-1
SVGQGGSYNEQF
>11|many|TRBV14|TRBJ2-7
ASSLIGSYEQY
>12|many|TRBV29-1|TRBJ1-1
SGETGGWNTEAF
>11|many|TRBV20-1|TRBJ2-5
SATGQGQETQY
>13|many|TRBV20-1|TRBJ2-1
SARPDRETVNEQF
>14|many|TRBV12-3/TRBV12-4|TRBJ2-3
ASSFRGGRPTDTQY
>12|few|TRBV10-3|TRBJ1-1
AIRTGAPNTEAF
>11|few|TRBV6-5|TRBJ2-2
ASSYSTTGELF
>14|many|TRBV6-5|TRBJ1-3
ASSYMEHNSGNTIY
>12|many|TRBV5-1|TRBJ1-1
ASSRTGMNTEAF
>15|NA|TRBV9|TRBJ1-6
ASSVDPGSSYNSPLH
>13|many|TRBV12-3/TRBV12-4|TRBJ2-1
ASRKGQGAYNEQF
>10|many|TRBV30|TRBJ1-5
AWSVLNQPQH
>14|many|TRBV20-1|TRBJ2-7
SASGSGQGFFYEQY
>11|many|TRBV28|TRBJ1-2
ASRLGTLYGYT
>11|many|TRBV4-2|TRBJ2-7
ASSQASSEGQY
>12|many|TRBV12-3/TRBV12-4|TRBJ2-3
ASSPLTLTDTQY
>15|few|TRBV4-1|TRBJ2-1
ASSPKTSHSSYNEQF
>16|many|TRBV4-1|TRBJ2-3
ASSPSDGWGEDTDTQY
>13|NA|TRBV4-3|TRBJ2-7
ASSQPDRGSYEQY
>11|many|TRBV10-3|TRBJ1-2
AISERYLYGYT
>13|many|TRBV20-1|TRBJ2-1
SARDIAGNLGEQF
>15|many|TRBV6-2/TRBV6-3|TRBJ2-3
ASSPQPGTSGTDTQY
>12|few|TRBV30|TRBJ1-4
AWNFDATNEKLF
>10|few|TRBV12-3/TRBV12-4|TRBJ1-2
ASSFENYGYT
>13|many|TRBV7-2|TRBJ2-3
ASSLFAGGEDTQY
>13|many|TRBV3-1|TRBJ2-5
ASSSAPGAAETQY
>11|once|TRBV6-1|TRBJ1-2
ASSEAPGGGYT
>14|many|TRBV12-3/TRBV12-4|TRBJ2-5
ASTPGPRSMRETQY
>13|few|TRBV15|TRBJ1-6
ATSRDGGANSPLH
>11|few|TRBV29-1|TRBJ2-5
SVGGGVKETQY
>15|NA|TRBV30|TRBJ2-2
AWLRTGLLGHTGELF
>12|NA|TRBV7-3|TRBJ2-5
ASSLDRYQETQS
>11|many|TRBV4-3|TRBJ1-4
ASSQVGSEKLF
>13|many|TRBV7-6|TRBJ2-7
ASSFGTGGLYEQY
>13|few|TRBV7-8|TRBJ1-1
ASSFQPRMNTEAF
>13|many|TRBV5-1|TRBJ2-5
ASSSQGARGETQY
>11|few|TRBV7-2|TRBJ2-2
ASSPGVTGELF
>12|many|TRBV6-1|TRBJ2-2
ASKLTGGTGELF
>15|many|TRBV10-3|TRBJ2-1
AISESTGSGGAVEQF
>13|many|TRBV20-1|TRBJ1-1
SARRTGLKNTEAF
>14|NA|TRBV15|TRBJ2-6
ATSKHRDSGANVLT
>14|NA|TRBV7-9|TRBJ1-1
ASSQTGKLRDTEAF
>12|many|TRBV30|TRBJ2-3
ARTKGLAADTQY
>14|many|TRBV12-3/TRBV12-4|TRBJ2-4
ASSWQGEVAKNIQY
>12|NA|TRBV7-2|TRBJ2-7
ASSPERTGVEQY
>15|many|TRBV7-2|TRBJ2-1
ASSLMAGGSYQGKQF
>11|many|TRBV4-3|TRBJ2-1
ASSQVGESEQF
>14|few|TRBV24-1|TRBJ2-3
ATSETTGDVRVTQY
>11|many|TRBV27|TRBJ2-5
ASSFRSRETQY
>13|few|TRBV6-1|TRBJ2-2
ATSLTPRDTGELF